This TCR beta chain originates from a study of T cells in Graves' hyperthyroidism and ophthalmopathy. Study conclusions and caveats: Researchers report that a 13 V-J model separated ophthalmopathy from stable hyperthyroidism. In the blood, most expanded thyroid clonotypes above 0.001 appeared as well.

RNA transcripts provided the source from which TCR beta CDR3 regions were amplified. First-round RT-PCR of the TCR CDR3 relied on the HTBI primer set. TCRdb called the multiplex PCR reads again in MiXCR, with one record for every CDR3 protein. The profile shows approximately 870,000 distinct CDR3 sequences, roughly 37% of them singletons. This clonotype was detected once. Its antigen is undetermined. The hyperthyroidism patients had all been newly diagnosed, and their disease duration was under 2 months. Their ages ranged from 18 to 65 years. Clinical symptoms, serum thyroxine and TRAb, thyroid ultrasound and orbital computed tomography together formed the diagnostic basis. This CDR3 is 13 amino acids long. V shed 1 base and J 8 bases; nucleotides not matched to a gene: 2. Germline V gene lookup returns CDR1 SGHAT and CDR2 FQNNGV.

The chain couples TRBV11-2 to TRBJ1-3; 7 nucleotides line up with TRBD1. The receptor's source is a man aged 18 to 30 with Graves' hyperthyroidism. The sequenced sample was blood. The CDR3 here is CASSLVGTDTIYF. The DNA for the CDR3 is TGTGCCAGCAGCTTAGTCGGGACAGACACCATATATTTT. The full variable domain, completed using reference TRBV11-2 and TRBJ1-3, is EAGVAQSPRYKIIEKRQSVAFWCNPISGHATLYWYQQILGQGPKLLIQFQNNGVVDDSQLPKDRFSAERLKGVDSTLKIQPAKLEDSAVYLCASSLVGTDTIYFGEGSWLTVV.